This T cell receptor (beta chain) was profiled in a study of cytomegalovirus exposure and HLA in healthy donors. Sequencing used immunoSEQ multiplex PCR; TCRdb keeps in-frame clones, though not all of them. The data hold around 200,000 clones, with roughly 88% observed a single time. Trimming took 0 bases from V and 2 from J, leaving 11 bases between them. Germline assignment: CDR1 MGHRA and CDR2 YSYEKL. The CDR3 contains 16 residues. The J gene is TRBJ1-3, the V gene TRBV4-1; possible D gene TRBD1, 5 bases. The sequenced material came from PBMCs. The receptor was derived from a woman aged 18-29 years in good health and CMV-seronegative. This CDR3 reads CASSQEGQGTGNTIYF. As DNA, the CDR3 is TGCGCCAGCAGCCAAGAAGGGCAGGGTACTGGAAACACCATATATTTT.